These T cell receptor beta chains were read from a single sample in a study of blood T cell repertoires in COVID-19. Generated by immunoSEQ multiplex PCR, the TCRdb table keeps only in-frame clones and is missing some. The sample lists 100,000 to 150,000 clones, roughly three quarters occurring once. The sample consisted of peripheral blood. These TCRs come from a middle-aged man with active or convalescent COVID-19. Both conserved end residues are part of each CDR3. The order of the fields is V gene, J gene, D gene, clone size, CDR3 DNA, CDR3 protein. D genes are given only for firm matches. Expanded clones get a size class; other rows say once, few or many, or leave the size out.

v_call: TRBV30
j_call: TRBJ2-1
d_call: NA
clone_size: NA
cdr3_nt: TGTGCCTTTCGGTGGGGCAGACCCCTGGTCAATGAGCAGTTCTTC
cdr3_aa: CAFRWGRPLVNEQFF

v_call: TRBV7-2
j_call: TRBJ1-6
d_call: NA
clone_size: NA
cdr3_nt: TGTGCCAGCAGCGACTTTTCCCGAAGCTCCTATAATTCACCCCTCCACTTT
cdr3_aa: CASSDFSRSSYNSPLHF

v_call: TRBV4-2
j_call: TRBJ2-5
d_call: TRBD1
clone_size: NA
cdr3_nt: TGTGCCAGCAGCCGGGACAGGGGAGGGTCAGAGACCCAGTACTTC
cdr3_aa: CASSRDRGGSETQYF

v_call: TRBV19
j_call: TRBJ1-5
d_call: TRBD1
clone_size: few
cdr3_nt: TGTGCCAGTGGGACAGGGAATAGCAATCAGCCCCAGCATTTT
cdr3_aa: CASGTGNSNQPQHF

v_call: TRBV19
j_call: TRBJ2-1
d_call: TRBD1
clone_size: NA
cdr3_nt: TGTGCCAGTAGTATAAGGGCCTTCGGGACAGGGCCAAACAATGAGCAGTTCTTC
cdr3_aa: CASSIRAFGTGPNNEQFF

v_call: TRBV27
j_call: TRBJ2-1
d_call: NA
clone_size: NA
cdr3_nt: TGTGCCAGCAGTTTCTCGAGTAATGAGCAGTTCTTC
cdr3_aa: CASSFSSNEQFF

v_call: TRBV19
j_call: TRBJ2-7
d_call: TRBD2
clone_size: NA
cdr3_nt: TGTGCCAGTAGAGCGGGACTAGCTTCCTCCGAGCAGTACTTC
cdr3_aa: CASRAGLASSEQYF

v_call: TRBV5-1
j_call: TRBJ2-7
d_call: TRBD1
clone_size: NA
cdr3_nt: TGCGCCAGCAGCTTGGGGGTTGGGACAGGGGTTTACGAGCAGTACTTC
cdr3_aa: CASSLGVGTGVYEQYF

v_call: TRBV2
j_call: TRBJ1-1
d_call: NA
clone_size: few
cdr3_nt: TGTGCCAGCCGGACAGTAATGAACACTGAAGCTTTCTTT
cdr3_aa: CASRTVMNTEAFF

v_call: TRBV9
j_call: TRBJ1-1
d_call: NA
clone_size: NA
cdr3_nt: TGTGCCAGCAGCCTAACCGGGGGAGGGGGCACTGAAGCTTTCTTT
cdr3_aa: CASSLTGGGGTEAFF

v_call: TRBV7-2
j_call: TRBJ1-1
d_call: NA
clone_size: NA
cdr3_nt: TGTGCCAGCAGCTCCAGGGCGAGTGGGCCTGAAGCTTTCTTT
cdr3_aa: CASSSRASGPEAFF

v_call: TRBV7-2
j_call: TRBJ2-7
d_call: NA
clone_size: NA
cdr3_nt: TGTGCCAGCAGCTCAATTCCGGAGGGATTCTACGAGCAGTACTTC
cdr3_aa: CASSSIPEGFYEQYF

v_call: TRBV19
j_call: TRBJ1-1
d_call: NA
clone_size: once
cdr3_nt: TGTGCCAGTAGTAGTACAGGTCTGGGTGAAGCTTTCTTT
cdr3_aa: CASSSTGLGEAFF

v_call: TRBV6-6
j_call: TRBJ1-5
d_call: TRBD1
clone_size: NA
cdr3_nt: TGTGCCAGCAGTTACTCAAGGCAGGGGGCGAGTCAGCCCCAGCATTTT
cdr3_aa: CASSYSRQGASQPQHF

v_call: TRBV19
j_call: TRBJ1-4
d_call: TRBD1
clone_size: NA
cdr3_nt: TGTGCCAGTAGTACGGGAGGGGGCCGAAATGAAAAACTGTTTTTT
cdr3_aa: CASSTGGGRNEKLFF

v_call: TRBV9
j_call: TRBJ2-5
d_call: TRBD2
clone_size: NA
cdr3_nt: TGTGCCAGCAGCGACCGACTAGCGGGGCCCCAAGAGACCCAGTACTTC
cdr3_aa: CASSDRLAGPQETQYF

v_call: TRBV24-1
j_call: TRBJ1-1
d_call: NA
clone_size: NA
cdr3_nt: TGTGCCACCAGTCTCTCGCGCGGGGTGGACACTGAAGCTTTCTTT
cdr3_aa: CATSLSRGVDTEAFF

v_call: TRBV6-5
j_call: TRBJ1-3
d_call: TRBD1
clone_size: NA
cdr3_nt: TGTGCCAGCAGCTCAACAGGGGGCTCTGGAAACACCATATATTTT
cdr3_aa: CASSSTGGSGNTIYF

v_call: TRBV10-3
j_call: TRBJ2-2
d_call: NA
clone_size: NA
cdr3_nt: TGTGCCATCAGTGAGCTACTAGGGTCTTCCGGGGAGCTGTTTTTT
cdr3_aa: CAISELLGSSGELFF

v_call: TRBV15
j_call: TRBJ2-7
d_call: TRBD1
clone_size: NA
cdr3_nt: TGTGCCACCAGTCCGGACAGGGTCGCCTACGAGCAGTACTTC
cdr3_aa: CATSPDRVAYEQYF

v_call: TRBV5-6
j_call: TRBJ1-3
d_call: NA
clone_size: NA
cdr3_nt: TGTGCCAGCAGCCTATCAGGGTCCGCTGGAAACACCATATATTTT
cdr3_aa: CASSLSGSAGNTIYF

v_call: TRBV5-1
j_call: TRBJ2-7
d_call: TRBD1
clone_size: NA
cdr3_nt: TGCGCCAGCAGTTCCGGGACAGGGGTGCTCCACGAGCAGTACTTC
cdr3_aa: CASSSGTGVLHEQYF

v_call: TRBV3-1/TRBV3-2
j_call: TRBJ2-7
d_call: TRBD2
clone_size: NA
cdr3_nt: TGTGCCAGCAGCCAAGGGACTAGCGGTGCCTACGAGCAGTACTTC
cdr3_aa: CASSQGTSGAYEQYF

v_call: TRBV27
j_call: TRBJ1-1
d_call: NA
clone_size: NA
cdr3_nt: TGTGCCAGCAATACAGGGCAGAACACTGAAGCTTTCTTT
cdr3_aa: CASNTGQNTEAFF

v_call: TRBV9
j_call: TRBJ2-2
d_call: NA
clone_size: NA
cdr3_nt: TGTGCCAGCAGCGTAGGTGGGTCGGGCACCGGGGAGCTGTTTTTT
cdr3_aa: CASSVGGSGTGELFF

v_call: TRBV3-1/TRBV3-2
j_call: TRBJ1-4
d_call: NA
clone_size: NA
cdr3_nt: TGTGCCAGCAGCCCCAGGGTCGCAACTAATGAAAAACTGTTTTTT
cdr3_aa: CASSPRVATNEKLFF

v_call: TRBV5-1
j_call: TRBJ1-6
d_call: NA
clone_size: NA
cdr3_nt: TGCGCCAGCAGCCCCGGACGGAGGGATAATTCACCCCTCCACTTT
cdr3_aa: CASSPGRRDNSPLHF

v_call: TRBV9
j_call: TRBJ1-1
d_call: NA
clone_size: NA
cdr3_nt: TGTGCCAGCAGCGTAGAGGGGATGAACACTGAAGCTTTCTTT
cdr3_aa: CASSVEGMNTEAFF

v_call: TRBV29-1
j_call: TRBJ1-2
d_call: TRBD1
clone_size: NA
cdr3_nt: TGCAGCGCCAGGGGGACAGGATCCCTCGGCTATGGCTACACCTTC
cdr3_aa: CSARGTGSLGYGYTF

v_call: TRBV9
j_call: TRBJ2-2
d_call: TRBD2
clone_size: NA
cdr3_nt: TGTGCCAGCAGCGGGCTAGCGGGGGTGGGCACCGGGGAGCTGTTTTTT
cdr3_aa: CASSGLAGVGTGELFF

v_call: TRBV27
j_call: TRBJ1-6
d_call: NA
clone_size: few
cdr3_nt: TGTGCCAGCAGGGCCGGTCCCGCCCAGGGTTCACCCCTCCACTTT
cdr3_aa: CASRAGPAQGSPLHF

v_call: TRBV9
j_call: TRBJ2-2
d_call: TRBD2
clone_size: NA
cdr3_nt: TGTGCCACCGCCGTCGGACTAGCGGGAGAGAACACCGGGGAGCTGTTTTTT
cdr3_aa: CATAVGLAGENTGELFF

v_call: TRBV7-8
j_call: TRBJ2-2
d_call: TRBD1
clone_size: few
cdr3_nt: TGTGCCAGCAGCGCCACAGGGGGCAGGTCCGGGGAGCTGTTTTTT
cdr3_aa: CASSATGGRSGELFF

v_call: TRBV6-2/TRBV6-3
j_call: TRBJ1-1
d_call: NA
clone_size: NA
cdr3_nt: TGTGCCAGCAGCTGGGGGGTTATCGCTGAAGCTTTCTTT
cdr3_aa: CASSWGVIAEAFF

v_call: TRBV7-2
j_call: TRBJ2-2
d_call: NA
clone_size: NA
cdr3_nt: TGTGCCAGCAGCTTTAAAGGGAGCACCGGGGAGCTGTTTTTT
cdr3_aa: CASSFKGSTGELFF

v_call: TRBV7-2
j_call: TRBJ2-7
d_call: TRBD2
clone_size: NA
cdr3_nt: TGTGCCAGCAGCCGGGGACTAGCTCTAAGGGAAGGGTCCTACGAGCAGTACTTC
cdr3_aa: CASSRGLALREGSYEQYF

v_call: TRBV24-1
j_call: TRBJ2-1
d_call: TRBD2
clone_size: NA
cdr3_nt: TGTGCCACCGGGACTAGCGGTTACAATGAGCAGTTCTTC
cdr3_aa: CATGTSGYNEQFF

v_call: TRBV28
j_call: TRBJ1-6
d_call: NA
clone_size: NA
cdr3_nt: TGTGCCAGCAGTTCTGGCGGGGGCAGGGTCCACTTT
cdr3_aa: CASSSGGGRVHF

v_call: TRBV5-4
j_call: TRBJ1-2
d_call: TRBD1
clone_size: NA
cdr3_nt: TGTGCCAGCAGCTTACAGGGGGCGCAAGAAGGCTACACCTTC
cdr3_aa: CASSLQGAQEGYTF

v_call: TRBV7-2
j_call: TRBJ1-5
d_call: NA
clone_size: NA
cdr3_nt: TGTGCCAGCAGCTCGGGTGTTAGTAGCAATCAGCCCCAGCATTTT
cdr3_aa: CASSSGVSSNQPQHF

v_call: TRBV10-2
j_call: TRBJ1-5
d_call: TRBD1
clone_size: NA
cdr3_nt: TGCGCCACCTCGGACAGGGTTGGGCAGCCCCAGCATTTT
cdr3_aa: CATSDRVGQPQHF

v_call: TRBV4-2
j_call: TRBJ2-1
d_call: NA
clone_size: NA
cdr3_nt: TGTGCCAGCAGCCGTGACAGGATAGACAATGAGCAGTTCTTC
cdr3_aa: CASSRDRIDNEQFF

v_call: TRBV19
j_call: TRBJ1-4
d_call: TRBD1
clone_size: NA
cdr3_nt: TGTGCCAGTACCCCTGGCACAGGGGTTAACGAAAAACTGTTTTTT
cdr3_aa: CASTPGTGVNEKLFF

v_call: TRBV4-2
j_call: TRBJ2-7
d_call: NA
clone_size: NA
cdr3_nt: TGTGCCAGCAGCCAAGATGTCTCTTACGAGCAGTACTTC
cdr3_aa: CASSQDVSYEQYF

v_call: TRBV28
j_call: TRBJ1-1
d_call: TRBD1
clone_size: NA
cdr3_nt: TGTGCCAGCAGTTCAGGGGGAATAAGGAACACTGAAGCTTTCTTT
cdr3_aa: CASSSGGIRNTEAFF

v_call: TRBV28
j_call: TRBJ2-2
d_call: TRBD1
clone_size: NA
cdr3_nt: TGTGCCAGCAGGCCACAGGGGTTGGGCACCGGGGAGCTGTTTTTT
cdr3_aa: CASRPQGLGTGELFF

v_call: TRBV7-3
j_call: TRBJ1-1
d_call: NA
clone_size: NA
cdr3_nt: TGTGCCAGCGCGAGGGTGGGGAACACTGAAGCTTTCTTT
cdr3_aa: CASARVGNTEAFF

v_call: TRBV13
j_call: TRBJ2-2
d_call: TRBD2
clone_size: NA
cdr3_nt: TGTGCCAGCAGCTCACGCCGGGGGGAGCGGGGGCCGAACACCGGGGAGCTGTTTTTT
cdr3_aa: CASSSRRGERGPNTGELFF

v_call: TRBV28
j_call: TRBJ1-2
d_call: TRBD1
clone_size: NA
cdr3_nt: TGTGCCAGCAGTCAGGGGGGACAGGGCCAAAACTATGGCTACACCTTC
cdr3_aa: CASSQGGQGQNYGYTF

v_call: TRBV4-2
j_call: TRBJ1-3
d_call: NA
clone_size: few
cdr3_nt: TGTGCCAGCAGCCAATACAGCTCTGGAAACACCATATATTTT
cdr3_aa: CASSQYSSGNTIYF

v_call: TRBV19
j_call: TRBJ1-2
d_call: TRBD1
clone_size: NA
cdr3_nt: TGTGCCAGTAGTCCGACAGGGGGCGGTGGCTACACCTTC
cdr3_aa: CASSPTGGGGYTF

v_call: TRBV18
j_call: TRBJ1-1
d_call: TRBD1
clone_size: NA
cdr3_nt: TGTGCCAGCTCACCCGGGACAGGGGGAACTGAAGCTTTCTTT
cdr3_aa: CASSPGTGGTEAFF

v_call: TRBV5-1
j_call: TRBJ1-1
d_call: TRBD1
clone_size: NA
cdr3_nt: TGCGCCAGCAGCTCACAGGGGGCCGGCACTGAAGCTTTCTTT
cdr3_aa: CASSSQGAGTEAFF

v_call: TRBV19
j_call: TRBJ2-7
d_call: TRBD1
clone_size: NA
cdr3_nt: TGTGCCAGTAGTATTCTTTTGGGACAGGGCGACGAGCAGTACTTC
cdr3_aa: CASSILLGQGDEQYF

v_call: TRBV5-8
j_call: TRBJ2-3
d_call: NA
clone_size: NA
cdr3_nt: TGTGCCAGCAGCTCCCTACAGGGCCTCCCAGATACGCAGTATTTT
cdr3_aa: CASSSLQGLPDTQYF

v_call: TRBV2
j_call: TRBJ1-5
d_call: NA
clone_size: NA
cdr3_nt: TGTGCCAGCAGTGACGAACAGTTAAATCAGCCCCAGCATTTT
cdr3_aa: CASSDEQLNQPQHF

v_call: TRBV15
j_call: TRBJ1-1
d_call: NA
clone_size: NA
cdr3_nt: TGTGCCACCAGCAGAAATACCCGCAGCGGAGCTGAAGCTTTCTTT
cdr3_aa: CATSRNTRSGAEAFF